The clone carrying this T cell receptor beta chain was seen ten or more times. Its matching antigen is unknown. TCRdb itself ran the RT-PCR reads through MiXCR, one entry per CDR3 protein. The sample gives 450,000 to 600,000 distinct CDR3 sequences, 16% of which show up once; 2.5% to 3.5% is in the top ten. V was cut by 3 bases and J by 7 bases, with 11 bases left in between. The CDR3 is 13 amino acids. CDR1 is LNHNV, CDR2 YYDKDF, per germline (reference sequence). The data are from a study of response to subunit inactivated influenza vaccine. Study-wide results and caveats: The authors proposed limited new T cell recruitment per seasonal influenza vaccination.

The sequenced sample was CD4+ T cells sorted from PBMCs, obtained less than 30 months after vaccination. This receptor was taken from a man in his fifties or sixties who received an inactivated influenza vaccine. The rearrangement joins TRBV15 to TRBJ2-3; tentatively, D is TRBD2 (5 bases). CDR3 loop: CATSREAVYTQYF. CDR3 bases: TGTGCCACCAGCAGGGAGGCAGTATATACGCAGTATTTT.